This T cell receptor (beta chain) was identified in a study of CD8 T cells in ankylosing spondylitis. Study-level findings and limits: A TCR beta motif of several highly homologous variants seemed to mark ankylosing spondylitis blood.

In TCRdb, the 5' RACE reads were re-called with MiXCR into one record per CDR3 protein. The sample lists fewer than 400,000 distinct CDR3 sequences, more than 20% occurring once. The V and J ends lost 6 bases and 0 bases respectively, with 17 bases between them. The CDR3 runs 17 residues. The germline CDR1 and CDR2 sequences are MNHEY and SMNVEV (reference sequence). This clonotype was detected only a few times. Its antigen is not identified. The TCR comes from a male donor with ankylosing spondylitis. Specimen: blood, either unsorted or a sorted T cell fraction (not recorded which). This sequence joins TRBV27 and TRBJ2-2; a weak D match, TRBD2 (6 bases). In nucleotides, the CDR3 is TGTGCCAGCAGCCATCCTTATGCTAGCGCGAACACCGGGGAGCTGTTTTTT. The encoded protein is CASSHPYASANTGELFF.